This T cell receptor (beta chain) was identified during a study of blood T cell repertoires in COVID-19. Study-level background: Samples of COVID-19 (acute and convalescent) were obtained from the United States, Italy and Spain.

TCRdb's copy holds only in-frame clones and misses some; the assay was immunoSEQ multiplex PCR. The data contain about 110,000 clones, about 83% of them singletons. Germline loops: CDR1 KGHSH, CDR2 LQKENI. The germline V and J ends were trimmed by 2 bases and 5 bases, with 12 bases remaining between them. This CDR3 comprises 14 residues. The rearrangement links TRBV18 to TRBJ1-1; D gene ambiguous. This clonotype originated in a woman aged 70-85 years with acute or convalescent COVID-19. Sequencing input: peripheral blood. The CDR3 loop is CASSPVGGETEAFF. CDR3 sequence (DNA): TGTGCCAGCTCACCAGTAGGAGGAGAGACTGAAGCTTTCTTT. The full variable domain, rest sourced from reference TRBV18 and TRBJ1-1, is NAGVMQNPRHLVRRRGQEARLRCSPMKGHSHVYWYRQLPEEGLKFMVYLQKENIIDESGMPKERFSAEFPKEGPSILRIQQVVRGDSAAYFCASSPVGGETEAFFGQGTRLTVV.